Listed here is a single T cell receptor beta chain. This clone was counted a few times. Its antigen target is currently unknown. Base qualities are not provided; no much larger clone lies one nucleotide away. Other DNA sequences in the sample encode the same CDR3. Counted from cysteine to phenylalanine, this CDR3 has 11 amino acids. Just CDR3 DNA is preserved here, 33 bases in frame from base 1. The germline V gene (reference sequence) specifies DFQATT as CDR1 and SNEGSKA as CDR2. V is shortened by 0 bases, J by 6 bases, and the region joining them spans 4 bases. The entry originates in a study of cytomegalovirus exposure and HLA in healthy donors (dated by TCRdb to the late 2010s). Study-level background: In an earlier analysis of roughly 590 of the donors, 276 Gb of sequence data and roughly 100 million unique TCR beta sequences from about 190 million T cells were reported. To predict cytomegalovirus infection status, the study brought together high-throughput TCR immunosequencing, statistical association of individual TCRs with disease status, and machine learning. To study patterns of TCR occurrence, a later analysis re-analyzed previously published TCR beta repertoires from around 670 donors and added high-resolution HLA genotyping. Across approximately 400 genotyped donors of the cohort, an average of about 240,000 unique TCR beta nucleotide sequences per donor were sequenced, and roughly a sixth of those sequences were non-productive. Using immunosequencing, the study profiled T cell repertoires from around 670 subjects and related those repertoires to cytomegalovirus serostatus. The later analysis used no new phenotypic data to find candidate immune exposures, relying instead on TCR beta sequences and their occurrence across donors. Typing coverage differed by locus: A, B, C, DRB1 and DQB1 were typed in about 629-640 donors, DQA1 in about 500, DPA1 in 600 to 610, and DPB1 in just under 490. Besides the first cohort of 500 to 700 subjects, a separate validation cohort made up of 90 to 150 different subjects was used. Of the 300 to 450 genotyped donors, 65% to 90% fell in the genetic ancestry cluster associated with self-reported Caucasian donors. Both class I and class II loci were covered by HLA typing, at four-digit resolution. All discovery cohort repertoires had been generated on a single sequencing platform. The study aimed to test whether cataloging public T cell receptors could reveal signatures of past pathogen exposure. An early release covering approximately 600 HLA-typed donors comprised about 320 gigabases of sequencing data and around 85 million unique TCR sequences. A handful of DR-DQ haplotypes were handled as single units for association and clustering because linkage in the cohort was strong. An earlier analysis of some 600 of the donors applied high-throughput TCR beta sequencing to assess whether each TCR beta V gene segment acted as functional or pseudogenic. Alongside the repertoire data, information on donor age, sex, ethnicity and CMV serostatus was compiled. A later genetic analysis took genome-wide SNP genotypes for about three fifths of the 666 donors and used that subset as a discovery cohort. Points the paper makes about the study in general: A further reported finding was that TCR beta sequences accurately predicted the HLA-A and HLA-B alleles for most subjects in the first cohort. Correlated functional status among segregating V segments might reflect linkage disequilibrium, but an unknown experimental factor could not be ruled out. In a later analysis, over 15,000 TCR beta sequences were associated with specific HLA alleles at a false discovery rate of 0.05. Some IMGT-functional V segments, including TRBV6-2 and TRBV6-3, could not be distinguished by the 87-base-pair reads and were therefore excluded. According to a later analysis, parvovirus B19, influenza, CMV and Epstein-Barr virus appeared linked to several top co-occurrence clusters. A later analysis found that TCR association rates varied across HLA loci, with DRB1 alleles showing the most associated TCRs and HLA-C alleles the fewest. Three of the identified cytomegalovirus-associated TCR beta chains were confirmed in vitro to be specific for cytomegalovirus antigens. A cluster of highly shared sequence variants was judged likely to represent a technical artifact of the sequencing pipeline. The authors suggested that the approach could potentially be extended to other disease states and immunological phenotypes. CMV serostatus was the only immune exposure information available for the cohort. The study listed 164 TCR beta chains as associated with cytomegalovirus. Cytomegalovirus status was reported to be diagnosed by the classifier with high specificity and sensitivity in both the original and validation cohorts. A later analysis found that most CMV-associated TCR beta chains appeared HLA-restricted, with HLA associations seemingly driven largely by CMV exposure. A later genetic analysis reported fewer N-insertions in productive TCRs among donors in an Asian-associated ancestry cluster than the roughly 640-donor mean. Assigning TCR associations to individual alleles was difficult when HLA alleles, especially DR and DQ, strongly co-occurred. In an earlier analysis of approximately 590 of the donors, most TCR beta V segments appeared in productive rearrangements about 90% or about 30% of the time, broadly matching IMGT annotations. V-gene and J-gene trimming of TCR beta chains was associated with a missense DCLRE1C variant in a later genetic analysis, and the association was replicated in an independent cohort. In a later analysis, HLA-associated TCR beta chains were found to be more clonally expanded and to have lower generation probabilities than equally common non-associated chains. Across donors, most TCR sequences were observed very rarely, whereas some public TCRs were present in many individuals. In this cohort, only TCR beta chains were sequenced, and detectable features were limited by the absence of alpha or paired-chain data. The presence/absence analyses assumed that sequencing depth was roughly uniform across donors, and that assumption may not be true. Roughly 15 rarely observed V segments, including chromosome 9 orphons, were excluded from the earlier analysis of approximately 500 of the donors because counts were too low. HLA typing was unavailable for some donors at each locus, so association tests used only the typed subset.

Receptors were amplified or captured by the immunoSEQ multiplex PCR assay. The multiplex PCR relied on a mix of 60 forward primers for TCR Vbeta segments and 13 reverse primers for TCR Jbeta segments. Amplification of the CDR3 region of rearranged TCR beta genes was performed with a multiplex PCR assay on genomic DNA. The Illumina HiSeq System was used to sequence the amplified TCR beta libraries as 87-base-pair reads. As for the original processing: Across the roughly 600 repertoires, a later analysis counted some 80 million unique TCR beta chains, around 10 million of which were shared by at least two donors. Raw reads were error-corrected and collapsed into unique sequences by a nearest-neighbor algorithm in which closely related sequences were merged to remove PCR and sequencing errors. To assign V, D and J gene segments, CDR3 sequences were aligned to IMGT reference sequences. Each retained sequence needed at least a six-nucleotide match to both a V gene segment and a J gene segment. A rearrangement counted as productive if the CDR3 had no stop codons and remained in frame with V and J, and every other rearrangement counted as non-productive. Following IMGT convention, CDR3 was defined as the stretch from the second conserved V-encoded cysteine up to the conserved J-encoded phenylalanine. The earlier analysis of about 610 of the donors excluded any sequence lacking an unambiguous match to a single V gene segment. An earlier analysis of fewer than 750 of the donors classified V segments as functional when productive rearrangements were above 56.7% and as segregating when the standard deviation between donors was above 5%. A statistical classification framework was built to diagnose cytomegalovirus status from the catalog of TCR beta chain sequences. A later analysis assigned V and J genes by comparing TCR nucleotide sequences with IMGT/GENE-DB human TR gene sequences. In a later analysis, CDR3 sequences and most-parsimonious VDJ recombination scenarios were assigned using the TCRdist pipeline. In a later analysis, each TCR beta chain was defined by its CDR3 amino acid sequence together with its V-gene family, and reads without a unique V-gene family were excluded. In a later analysis, a few hundred highly shared, low-generation-probability nucleotide sequences were removed to address suspected cross-contamination and a sequencing artifact. In a later analysis, a clonal expansion index for each public chain was calculated from normalized within-repertoire ranks of inferred template counts. In a later analysis, generation probabilities were computed using a VDJ recombination model fitted to out-of-frame rearrangements, and the results were checked against IGoR. In a later analysis, hypergeometric tests were used to score TCR-TCR, TCR-HLA and TCR-CMV co-occurrence, with a repertoire-size bias correction applied to TCR pairs. A later analysis estimated false discovery rates by permuting HLA or CMV assignments 20 times. In a later analysis, co-occurring TCRs were grouped with DBSCAN, and TCRdist sequence similarity was added when clustering was performed within HLA-allele-positive subsets. Repertoires with fewer than 30,000 or more than 120,000 public chains were left out of co-occurrence clustering, as were about five repertoires with anomalous nucleotide sharing. TCRdb stores this immuneACCESS table with in-frame sequences only. Part of the clones is absent; in the studies checked, under half of the shortfall reflects unresolved V genes, and no reason is known for the rest. For V, J and clone size, that table is used; D and trimming come from the DNA. The sample profile shows 150,000 or so clones; roughly 80% of them were found once. 10% to 15% of the sample belongs to the ten largest clones.

In total, 500 to 700 healthy bone marrow donors made up the cohort. Cohort members were all nominally healthy when sampled, although unrecorded immune exposures were likely present. The donor was CMV seropositive and was included in the group of 250 to 300 seropositive cohort members. A peripheral blood sample was collected from each donor, and TCR beta sequencing was performed on peripheral blood mononuclear cells. The Qiagen DNeasy Blood Extraction Kit was used to extract genomic DNA from the blood cell samples. The sample consisted of PBMCs. The origin of this receptor is a man aged 35-49 years in good health and CMV-seropositive. The rearranged chain carries TRBV20-1 and TRBJ2-3; a confident D gene designation cannot be given. The CDR3 reads as follows: CSARDLDTQYF. The DNA reads as follows: TGCAGTGCTAGAGATCTGGATACGCAGTATTTT.